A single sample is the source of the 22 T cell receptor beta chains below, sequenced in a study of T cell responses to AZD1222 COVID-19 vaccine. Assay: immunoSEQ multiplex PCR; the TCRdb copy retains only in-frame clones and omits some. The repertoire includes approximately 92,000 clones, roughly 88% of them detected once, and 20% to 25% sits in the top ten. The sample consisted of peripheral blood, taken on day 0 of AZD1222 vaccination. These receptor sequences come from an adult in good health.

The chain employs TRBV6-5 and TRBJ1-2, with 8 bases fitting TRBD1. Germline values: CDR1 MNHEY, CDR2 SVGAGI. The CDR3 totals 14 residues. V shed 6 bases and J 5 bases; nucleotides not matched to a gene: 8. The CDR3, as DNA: TGTGCCAGCAGGCCAATACAGGGGGGGTATGGCTACACCTTC. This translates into CASRPIQGGYGYTF.

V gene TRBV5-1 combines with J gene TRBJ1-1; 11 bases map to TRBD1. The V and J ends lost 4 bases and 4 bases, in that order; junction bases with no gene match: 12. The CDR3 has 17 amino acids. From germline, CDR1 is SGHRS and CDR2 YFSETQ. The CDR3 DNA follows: TGCGCCAGCAGCCTATCTCCAACCGGGACAGGGGGCACTGAAGCTTTCTTT. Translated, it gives CASSLSPTGTGGTEAFF.

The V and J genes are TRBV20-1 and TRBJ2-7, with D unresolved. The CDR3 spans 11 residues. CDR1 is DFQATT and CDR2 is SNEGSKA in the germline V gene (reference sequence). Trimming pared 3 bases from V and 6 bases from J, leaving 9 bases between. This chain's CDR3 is CSASPQAEQYF. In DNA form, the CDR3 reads TGCAGTGCTAGCCCCCAGGCCGAGCAGTACTTC.

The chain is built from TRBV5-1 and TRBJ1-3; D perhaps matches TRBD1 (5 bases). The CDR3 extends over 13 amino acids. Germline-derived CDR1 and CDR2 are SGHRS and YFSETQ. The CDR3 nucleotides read TGCGCACCCCCCGGGGGCTCTGGAAACACCATATATTTT. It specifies CAPPGGSGNTIYF.

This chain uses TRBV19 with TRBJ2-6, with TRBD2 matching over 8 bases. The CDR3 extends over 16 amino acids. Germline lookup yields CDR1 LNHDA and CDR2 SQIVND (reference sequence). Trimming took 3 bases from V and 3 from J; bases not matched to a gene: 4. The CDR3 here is CASSISGGGGANVLTF. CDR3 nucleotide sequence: TGTGCCAGTAGTATCAGCGGGGGAGGTGGGGCCAACGTCCTGACTTTC.

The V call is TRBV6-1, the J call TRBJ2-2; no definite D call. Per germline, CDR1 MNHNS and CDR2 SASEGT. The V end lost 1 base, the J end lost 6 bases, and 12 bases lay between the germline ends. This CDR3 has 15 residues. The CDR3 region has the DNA TGTGCCAGCAGTGAAGTCCCGCTTGTGTCCGGGGAGCTGTTTTTT. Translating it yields CASSEVPLVSGELFF.

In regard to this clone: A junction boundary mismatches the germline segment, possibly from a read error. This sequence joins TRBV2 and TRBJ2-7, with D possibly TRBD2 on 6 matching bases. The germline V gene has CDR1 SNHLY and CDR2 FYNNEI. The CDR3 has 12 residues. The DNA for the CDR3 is TGTGCCAGCAGTGAAGCGAATTTTGGGACTGACTTC. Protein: CASSEANFGTDF.

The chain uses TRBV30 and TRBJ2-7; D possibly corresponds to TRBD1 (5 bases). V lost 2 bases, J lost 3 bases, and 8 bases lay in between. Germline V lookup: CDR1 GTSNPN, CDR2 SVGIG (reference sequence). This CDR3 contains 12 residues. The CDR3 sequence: CAWSSQGYEQYF. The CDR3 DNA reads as TGTGCCTGGAGTTCCCAGGGCTACGAGCAGTACTTC. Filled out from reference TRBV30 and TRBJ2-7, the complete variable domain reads SQTIHQWPATLVQPVGSPLSLECTVEGTSNPNLYWYRQAAGRGLQLLFYSVGIGQISSEVPQNLSASRPQDRQFILSSKKLLLSDSGFYLCAWSSQGYEQYFGPGTRLTVT.

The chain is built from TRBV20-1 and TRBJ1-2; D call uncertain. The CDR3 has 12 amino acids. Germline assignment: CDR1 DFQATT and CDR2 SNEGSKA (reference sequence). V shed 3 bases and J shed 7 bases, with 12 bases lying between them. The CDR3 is CSASVTAGGYTF. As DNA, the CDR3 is TGCAGTGCTAGTGTTACAGCCGGTGGCTACACCTTC.

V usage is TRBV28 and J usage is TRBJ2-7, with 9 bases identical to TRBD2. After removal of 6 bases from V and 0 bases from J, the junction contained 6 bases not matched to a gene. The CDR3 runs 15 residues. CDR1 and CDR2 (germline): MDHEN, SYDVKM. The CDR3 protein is CASRPSGGSSYEQYF. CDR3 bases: TGTGCCAGCAGGCCGAGCGGGGGGTCCTCCTACGAGCAGTACTTC.

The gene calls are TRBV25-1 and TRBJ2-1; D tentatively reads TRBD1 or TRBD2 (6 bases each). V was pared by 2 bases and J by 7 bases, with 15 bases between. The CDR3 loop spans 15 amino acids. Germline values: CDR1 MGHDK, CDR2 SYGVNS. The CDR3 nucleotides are TGTGCCAGCAGTGAACCGCCGCAGGGGAGGAATGAGCAGTTCTTC. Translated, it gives CASSEPPQGRNEQFF.

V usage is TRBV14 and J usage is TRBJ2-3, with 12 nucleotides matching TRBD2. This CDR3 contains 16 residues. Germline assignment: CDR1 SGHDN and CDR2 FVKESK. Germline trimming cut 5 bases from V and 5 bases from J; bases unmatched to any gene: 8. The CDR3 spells CASSFLAGGQGDTQYF. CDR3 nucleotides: TGTGCCAGCAGCTTTCTAGCGGGGGGGCAAGGAGATACGCAGTATTTT.

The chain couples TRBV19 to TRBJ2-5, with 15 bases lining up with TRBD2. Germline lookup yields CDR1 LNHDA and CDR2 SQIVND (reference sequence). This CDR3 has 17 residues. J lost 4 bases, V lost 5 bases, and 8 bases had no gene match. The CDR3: CASSLGLAGGMLETQYF. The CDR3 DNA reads TGTGCCAGTAGTTTAGGACTAGCGGGGGGGATGCTAGAGACCCAGTACTTC.

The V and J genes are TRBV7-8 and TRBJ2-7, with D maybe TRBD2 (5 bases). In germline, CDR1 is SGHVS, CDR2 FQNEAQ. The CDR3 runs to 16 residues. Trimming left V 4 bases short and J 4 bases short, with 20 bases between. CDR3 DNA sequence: TGTGCCAGCAGCTATCAGTCTAACTTGCGGGCATACGAGCAGTACTTC. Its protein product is CASSYQSNLRAYEQYF.

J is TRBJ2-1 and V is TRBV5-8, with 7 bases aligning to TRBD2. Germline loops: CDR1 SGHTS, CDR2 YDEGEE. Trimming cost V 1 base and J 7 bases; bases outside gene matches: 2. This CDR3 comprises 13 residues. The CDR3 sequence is CASSLSGGNEQFF. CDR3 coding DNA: TGTGCCAGCAGCTTGTCCGGGGGGAATGAGCAGTTCTTC.

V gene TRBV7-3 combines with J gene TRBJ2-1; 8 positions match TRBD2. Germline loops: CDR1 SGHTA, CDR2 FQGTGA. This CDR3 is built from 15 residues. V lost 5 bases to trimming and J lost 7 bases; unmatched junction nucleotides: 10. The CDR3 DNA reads TGTGCCAGCAGCCCCCGGGGGGGCCTAAATAATGAGCAGTTCTTC. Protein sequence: CASSPRGGLNNEQFF.

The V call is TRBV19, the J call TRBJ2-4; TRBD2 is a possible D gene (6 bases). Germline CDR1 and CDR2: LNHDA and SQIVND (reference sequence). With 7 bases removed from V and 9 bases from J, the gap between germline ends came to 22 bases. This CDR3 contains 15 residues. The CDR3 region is CASISVGGPWGIQYF. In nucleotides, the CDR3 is TGTGCCAGTATAAGTGTAGGAGGGCCCTGGGGCATTCAGTACTTC.

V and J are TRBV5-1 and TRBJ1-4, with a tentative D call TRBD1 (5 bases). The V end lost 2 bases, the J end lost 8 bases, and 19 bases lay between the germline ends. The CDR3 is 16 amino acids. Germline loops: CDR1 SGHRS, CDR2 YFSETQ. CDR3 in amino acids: CASSFWTGGKGEKLFF. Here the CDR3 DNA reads TGCGCCAGCAGCTTCTGGACGGGGGGGAAAGGCGAAAAACTGTTTTTT.

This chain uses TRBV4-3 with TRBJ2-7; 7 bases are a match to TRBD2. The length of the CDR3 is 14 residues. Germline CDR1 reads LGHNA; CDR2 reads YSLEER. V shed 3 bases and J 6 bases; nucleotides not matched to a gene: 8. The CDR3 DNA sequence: TGCGCCAGCAGCCATTCCACGGGGGGAAGCGAGCAGTACTTC. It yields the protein CASSHSTGGSEQYF.

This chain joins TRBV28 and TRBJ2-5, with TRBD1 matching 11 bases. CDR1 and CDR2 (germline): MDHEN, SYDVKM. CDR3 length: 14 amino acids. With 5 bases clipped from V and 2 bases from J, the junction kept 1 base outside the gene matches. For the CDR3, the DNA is TGTGCCAGCAGTCGGGACAGGGGGCAAGAGACCCAGTACTTC. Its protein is CASSRDRGQETQYF.

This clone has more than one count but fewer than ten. CDR3 DNA sequence: TGTGCCAGCAGCTTGAGTGTAGCGGGAACCTACAATGAGCAGTTCTTC. It is translated as CASSLSVAGTYNEQFF. The genes are TRBV7-2 and TRBJ2-1; 8 nucleotides align to TRBD2. The J segment lost 2 bases and the V segment lost 3 bases, leaving 6 bases of the junction unmatched. Germline loops: CDR1 SGHTA, CDR2 FQGNSA. This CDR3 is 16 amino acids long. Full variable domain (missing parts from reference TRBV7-2 and TRBJ2-1): GAGVSQSPSNKVTEKGKDVELRCDPISGHTALYWYRQSLGQGLEFLIYFQGNSAPDKSGLPSDRFSAERTGGSVSTLTIQRTQQEDSAVYLCASSLSVAGTYNEQFFGPGTRLTVL.

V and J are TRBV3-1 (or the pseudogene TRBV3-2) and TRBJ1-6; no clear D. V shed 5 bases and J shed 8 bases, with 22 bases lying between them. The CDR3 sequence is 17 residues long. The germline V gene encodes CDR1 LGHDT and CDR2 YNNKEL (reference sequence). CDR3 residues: CASSLIAGGGIDSPLHF. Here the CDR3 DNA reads TGTGCCAGCAGCTTAATTGCCGGAGGCGGAATAGATTCACCCCTCCACTTT.